Included here is one TCR beta chain sequence, with context. Its recognized antigen is unknown. From each donor, a roughly 2.3 ml peripheral blood sample was drawn into PAXgene tubes and stored at -80 degrees C. Without any T cell sorting, total RNA was extracted from whole blood using the PAXgene blood miRNA kit on an automated QIAcube. Peripheral blood from monozygotic twin pairs, either concordant or discordant for inflammatory bowel disease, underwent deep TCRalpha and TCRbeta repertoire profiling that used unique molecular barcoding. Smoking habits were recorded for all twin pairs, and each individual was classified as a current, former or never smoker. The germline V gene (reference sequence) provides CDR1 LGHDT and CDR2 YNNKEL. Inclusive of the bounding cysteine and phenylalanine, the CDR3 is 16 residues long. No DNA is listed. Libraries were constructed by 5' RACE. The input for every TCR library was around 3,600 ng of total RNA. For each sample, cDNA synthesis was carried out in eight separate reactions using SMARTScribe reverse transcriptase. Unique molecular identifiers containing a 6-nucleotide sample barcode were introduced through template switching during cDNA synthesis. TCRalpha and TCRbeta cDNA was amplified by two nested PCRs of about 15 and 9 cycles, with bead purification after each PCR. Before amplification, cDNA was treated with uracil DNA-glycosylase and purified using the QIAquick PCR purification kit. The second PCR added Illumina TruSeq-compatible adapters along with sample-specific barcodes. TapeStation and Qubit were used to check library quality and concentration, and around 5.3 ng of each library was pooled. Sequencing of pooled libraries was carried out on an Illumina HiSeq2500 single-index Rapid Run using 2 x 100 bp reads and custom sequencing primers. The original methods were these. UMI-based consensus assembly with MiGEC version 1.2.6 was used to correct PCR and sequencing errors. MiXCR version 2.1.1 was used to carry out V(D)J alignment, clonotype assembly and CDR3 extraction. Normalisation of gene usage, clonotype sharing and MAIT/NKT TCR abundance was achieved by analysing the top 1000, 10 000 and 20 000 clonotypes per sample. After downsampling to 27 000 UMIs, diversity was calculated as the inverse Simpson index using the vegan R package. Paired Mann-Whitney U tests on discordant twin pairs were used, with Benjamini-Hochberg multiple-testing correction. TCRdb reprocessed the reads, reporting each CDR3 protein sequence once and no DNA. These V and J calls rely on TCRdb rather than the paper's analysis. The sample's records list approximately 300,000 distinct CDR3 sequences. Of the sample, 5.6% is held by the ten largest clones.

This record belongs to a study of monozygotic twins with inflammatory bowel disease (dated by TCRdb to about 2019). Notes on the research overall: The complete study included 30 or so monozygotic twin pairs: 19 IBD-discordant Danish pairs and nine German pairs, of which four were IBD-concordant and five were IBD-discordant. Within discordant pairs, disease-associated traits were sought mainly by comparing IBD patients with their genetically identical healthy co-twins. Each individual had, on average, about 151 000 unique TCRalpha sequences and 181 000 unique TCRbeta sequences available for analysis.

Summary of the overall study and its limitations: Compared with healthy twins, IBD patients shared fewer clonotypes with other individuals, and the difference was most pronounced in patients with signs of disease activity. Because patients received different immunosuppressive treatments, the repertoires may have picked up extra background noise and variability between individuals. Repertoire similarity did not differ between concordant and discordant twins, which could be due to limited statistical power. No single strong signal or clonotype linked to IBD turned up in the results, so the idea that one exists was not supported. Distinction between different T cell subtypes could not be achieved in the analysis. TCRbeta repertoire diversity, by inverse Simpson index, was decreased in IBD patients compared with their healthy co-twins.

Sample: blood. The source of this sequence is a human donor with ulcerative colitis or Crohn's disease, or a healthy co-twin of an affected twin (not recorded which). The chain was built from TRBV3-1 and TRBJ2-7; TCRdb reports TRBD2, a call that lacks DNA to check it against. The CDR3 sequence is CASSLRFSGRDYEQYF.